In this sample, the clone carrying this T cell receptor beta chain turned up many times. A 3' RACE protocol on RNA, with unique molecular identifiers, produced the TCR library. In TCRdb, the 3' RACE reads were re-called with MiXCR into one record per CDR3 protein. The data hold 90,000 or so distinct CDR3 sequences, with 5.5% to 8.5% observed a single time. Documented treatment: PENTA 11 planned treatment interruption arm or continuous ART arm. The CDR3 sequence is 14 residues long. Trimming took off 0 bases at V and 9 bases at J, with 12 bases between the two ends. Germline loops: CDR1 SGHAT, CDR2 FQDESV (reference sequence). This sample stems from a study of HIV-infected children after antiretroviral therapy interruption.

The specimen comprised CD45RA+ CD4+ T cells from PBMCs, pooled from several time points, sampled from a donor given antiretroviral therapy, either interrupted or continuous. Described subset: naive CD4+ CD45RA+ CD45RO- T cells. The chain uses TRBV11-1 and TRBJ2-4; no firm D call. This sequence originates from a pool of human donors with HIV. The CDR3 sequence: CASSLAGSRSIQYF. Here the CDR3 DNA reads TGTGCCAGCAGCTTAGCGGGAAGTCGGAGCATTCAGTACTTC.